Presented here are 27 T cell receptor beta chains from one specimen sequenced in a study of blood T cell repertoires in COVID-19. Generated by immunoSEQ multiplex PCR, the TCRdb table keeps only in-frame clones and is missing some. The sample lists under 200,000 clones, about nine tenths occurring once. The sequenced material came from peripheral blood. These receptors were collected from a man aged 18 to 30 with active or convalescent COVID-19.

This chain links TRBV6-6 with TRBJ1-2, with TRBD1 as a possible D gene (5 bases). V was cut by 0 bases and J by 1 base, with 6 bases left in between. Germline assignment: CDR1 MNHNY and CDR2 SVGAGI (reference sequence). This CDR3 has 14 amino acids. This chain's CDR3 is CASSYSQGNYGYTF. The CDR3 nucleotides are TGTGCCAGCAGTTACTCGCAGGGTAACTATGGCTACACCTTC.

This clone appeared once. V usage is TRBV5-4 and J usage is TRBJ2-1, with 8 nucleotides matching TRBD1. This CDR3 contains 16 residues. Trimming cost V 0 bases and J 7 bases; bases outside gene matches: 9. CDR1 and CDR2 (germline): SGHNT, YYREEE (reference sequence). DNA of the CDR3: TGTGCCAGCAGCTTGGGCGGCAGGGGGCTGGTTAATGAGCAGTTCTTC. Protein: CASSLGGRGLVNEQFF.

The chain couples TRBV5-1 to TRBJ2-5; TRBD2 matches 8 bases. CDR1 and CDR2 from the germline V gene are SGHRS and YFSETQ. This CDR3 spans 15 amino acids. V shed 2 bases and J 0 bases; nucleotides not matched to a gene: 3. The CDR3 DNA follows: TGCGCCAGCAGCTTTAAGCGGGAGAACCAAGAGACCCAGTACTTC. Its translation: CASSFKRENQETQYF.

V gene TRBV5-1 combines with J gene TRBJ2-1; 13 nucleotides align to TRBD2. CDR3 length equals 15 residues. Germline CDR1 SGHRS, CDR2 YFSETQ. V was clipped by 3 bases and J by 7 bases; unmatched bases: 4. CDR3 sequence (DNA): TGCGCCAGCAGCTGGGGACTAGCGGGGAGTAATGAGCAGTTCTTC. Translated: CASSWGLAGSNEQFF.

This chain joins TRBV5-4 and TRBJ2-1, with TRBD1 matching over 8 bases. CDR3 length: 14 residues. The germline V gene has CDR1 SGHNT and CDR2 YYREEE (reference sequence). The V segment lost 5 bases and the J segment 8 bases; nucleotides outside the gene matches: 9. DNA for the CDR3: TGTGCCAGCAGGAGGGACAGGAACACTTATGAGCAGTTCTTC. Amino acid sequence: CASRRDRNTYEQFF.

V is TRBV2 and J is TRBJ1-5; TRBD1 is a possible D gene (6 bases). The CDR3 runs 11 residues. V lost 6 bases to trimming and J lost 9 bases, with 9 bases between them. The germline V gene has CDR1 SNHLY and CDR2 FYNNEI. The CDR3 bases are TGTGCCAGCAGCGCACAGGGGCCCCAGCATTTT. Translated, it gives CASSAQGPQHF.

V and J are TRBV7-3 and TRBJ1-2, with 8 positions matching TRBD1. The CDR3 is made up of 17 amino acids. After removal of 1 base from V and 4 bases from J, the junction contained 11 bases not matched to a gene. The germline V gene has CDR1 SGHTA and CDR2 FQGTGA. CDR3 bases: TGTGCCAGCAGCTTAAAAGGGCGGGACAGGTTACCCTATGGCTACACCTTC. Protein product: CASSLKGRDRLPYGYTF.

DNA of the CDR3: TGTGCCAGTAGTACCGGACAGGGGATTGAAGCTTTCTTT. This encodes CASSTGQGIEAFF. The chain joins TRBV19 to TRBJ1-1, with 9 bases identical to TRBD1. This CDR3 region has 13 residues. CDR1 LNHDA and CDR2 SQIVND come from the germline V gene (reference sequence). The trim removed 4 bases at V and 7 bases at J, leaving 4 bases unmatched.

The chain recombines TRBV12-5 with TRBJ2-3, with 13 positions matching TRBD2. This CDR3 comprises 18 residues. V lost 5 bases to trimming and J lost 0 bases; unmatched junction nucleotides: 8. Per germline, CDR1 LGHNT and CDR2 FRNRAP. CDR3 sequence reads: CASGPGLAGVWSTDTQYF. CDR3 in DNA: TGTGCTAGTGGTCCAGGACTAGCGGGAGTTTGGAGCACAGATACGCAGTATTTT.

V usage is TRBV6-6 and J usage is TRBJ1-5; D may be TRBD1 (5 bases). Per germline, CDR1 MNHNY and CDR2 SVGAGI (reference sequence). The V end was cut by 6 bases, the J end by 7 bases, with 16 bases between. This CDR3 comprises 14 residues. The CDR3 reads CASRTGGYGQPQHF. CDR3 DNA: TGTGCCAGCAGGACGGGGGGTTACGGGCAGCCCCAGCATTTT.

The chain recombines TRBV19 with TRBJ1-5; a weak D match, TRBD1 (6 bases). The CDR3 has 14 residues. Germline assignment: CDR1 LNHDA and CDR2 SQIVND (reference sequence). The ends were cut back, 5 bases at V and 6 bases at J, with 14 bases in the middle. CDR3 amino acids: CASSGRAGVQPQHF. Written as DNA, the CDR3 is TGTGCCAGTAGTGGCAGGGCAGGGGTTCAGCCCCAGCATTTT.

The chain carries TRBV15 and TRBJ2-1; 12 nucleotides line up with TRBD2. Germline V CDR1 and CDR2: LNHNV, YYDKDF (reference sequence). Trimming took 7 bases from V and 7 from J; bases not matched to a gene: 8. The CDR3 covers 15 residues. Written as DNA, the CDR3 is TGTGCCACCAAACCGACTAGCGGGAGCCGGAATGAGCAGTTCTTC. Translated, it gives CATKPTSGSRNEQFF.

This clone was counted a few times. The chain combines TRBV29-1 with TRBJ1-1, with D perhaps matching TRBD1 (5 bases). CDR1 is SQVTM, CDR2 ANQGSEA, per germline. Trimming shortened V by 3 bases and J by 7 bases, and 9 bases separated the two germline ends. The CDR3 contains 11 residues. The DNA for the CDR3 is TGCAGCGTTGACAGTACAGGTGAAGCTTTCTTT. This encodes CSVDSTGEAFF.

The chain couples TRBV4-3 to TRBJ2-1; D uncertain. CDR3 length: 14 residues. V lost 1 base and J lost 0, with 4 bases in between. Germline lookup yields CDR1 LGHNA and CDR2 YSLEER. CDR3 sequence (DNA): TGCGCCAGCAGCCAAGCGGGCTCCTACAATGAGCAGTTCTTC. Its translation is CASSQAGSYNEQFF.

V gene TRBV3-1 (or the pseudogene TRBV3-2) combines with J gene TRBJ2-4; TRBD2 is a possible D gene (5 bases). V gave up 4 bases and J gave up 0 bases, with 10 bases separating them. The V gene's germline CDR1 is LGHDT and CDR2 YNNKEL (reference sequence). The CDR3 length is 15 residues. DNA of the CDR3: TGTGCCAGCAGCCGGACCGAGGGAGCCAAAAACATTCAGTACTTC. Amino acids: CASSRTEGAKNIQYF.

The V call is TRBV6-5, the J call TRBJ1-5; D is possibly TRBD1 (5 bases). Between the trimmed V and J ends, which lost 2 bases and 7 bases, there was a span of 9 bases. From germline, CDR1 is MNHEY and CDR2 SVGAGI. CDR3 length equals 13 residues. The chain's CDR3 is CASSYGRAQPQHF. The CDR3 nucleotides read TGTGCCAGCAGTTACGGCAGGGCCCAGCCCCAGCATTTT.

The rearrangement joins TRBV27 to TRBJ2-1; TRBD1 aligns across 7 bases. The length of the CDR3 is 13 residues. Germline assignment: CDR1 MNHEY and CDR2 SMNVEV (reference sequence). With V trimmed by 5 bases and J by 4 bases, 2 bases remained unmatched. CDR3 residues: CASSLGQYNEQFF. The DNA of the CDR3 is TGTGCCAGCAGTCTGGGACAGTACAATGAGCAGTTCTTC.

This chain uses TRBV3-1 (or the pseudogene TRBV3-2) with TRBJ2-3; D possibly corresponds to TRBD2 (5 bases). Germline lookup yields CDR1 LGHDT and CDR2 YNNKEL (reference sequence). CDR3 length: 15 amino acids. Trimming cost V 3 bases and J 2 bases, with 12 bases left between them. In DNA form, the CDR3 reads TGTGCCAGCAGCCAGGGTCGGGGAAACACAGATACGCAGTATTTT. It yields the protein CASSQGRGNTDTQYF.

The chain has TRBV6-1 and TRBJ2-6, with D unresolved. Deletions cut 2 bases from V and 0 bases from J, with 5 bases between. The CDR3 consists of 15 residues. CDR1 MNHNS and CDR2 SASEGT come from the germline V gene. CDR3 sequence (DNA): TGTGCCAGCAGTGAACCGGTCTCTGGGGCCAACGTCCTGACTTTC. Its protein product is CASSEPVSGANVLTF.

V usage is TRBV19 and J usage is TRBJ1-2, with 10 bases aligning to TRBD1. This CDR3 is 15 amino acids long. CDR1 and CDR2 from the germline V gene are LNHDA and SQIVND (reference sequence). V gave up 4 bases and J gave up 5 bases; unmatched junction bases: 7. CDR3 region: CASSSRDRGSYGYTF. For the CDR3, the DNA is TGTGCCAGTAGTAGCCGGGACAGGGGCTCTTATGGCTACACCTTC.

The V gene is TRBV14, the J gene TRBJ2-1, with 7 bases that match TRBD2. Unmatched junction bases numbered 7, after V lost 2 bases and J lost 3 bases. Germline V CDR1 and CDR2: SGHDN, FVKESK. The CDR3 spans 16 residues. In DNA, the CDR3 is TGTGCCAGCAGCCAAATGGGGGGGGACGGCTACAATGAGCAGTTCTTC. Encoded protein: CASSQMGGDGYNEQFF.

In the case of this clone: Other DNA sequences of this sample code for an identical CDR3. The chain couples TRBV3-1 (or the pseudogene TRBV3-2) to TRBJ2-1; 9 bases match TRBD1. This CDR3 spans 14 amino acids. Germline CDR1 reads LGHDT; CDR2 reads YNNKEL (reference sequence). V was pared by 4 bases and J by 3 bases, with 1 base of the junction left unmatched. In nucleotides, the CDR3 is TGTGCCAGCAGCCGGGACAGGGTCTACAATGAGCAGTTCTTC. It yields the protein CASSRDRVYNEQFF.

The chain employs TRBV10-3 and TRBJ1-1, with TRBD1 identical over 7 bases. With 6 bases clipped from V and 4 bases from J, the junction kept 5 bases outside the gene matches. The CDR3 is 13 residues long. The V gene's germline CDR1 is ENHRY and CDR2 SYGVKD. The CDR3 protein is CAIRGDSLTEAFF. The CDR3 coding sequence is TGTGCCATCAGGGGGGACAGTCTCACTGAAGCTTTCTTT.

The rearrangement uses TRBV30 and TRBJ1-5; TRBD1 agrees at 7 bases. The CDR3 sequence is 14 residues long. From germline, CDR1 is GTSNPN and CDR2 SVGIG (reference sequence). V lost 2 bases to trimming and J lost 5 bases; unmatched junction nucleotides: 6. As DNA, the CDR3 is TGTGCCTGGAGTCGCAGGGGGTCAGATCAGCCCCAGCATTTT. This translates into CAWSRRGSDQPQHF.

CDR3 coding DNA: TGTGCCAGCAGCTTAGGGACATCGGAGACCCAGTACTTC. Protein sequence: CASSLGTSETQYF. This chain links TRBV11-3 with TRBJ2-5; TRBD1 is a possible D gene (5 bases). V was trimmed by 1 base and J by 5 bases, leaving 8 bases between them. The CDR3 contains 13 residues. Germline loops: CDR1 SGHNT, CDR2 YENEEA.

J is TRBJ2-7 and V is TRBV7-9; 12 bases fit TRBD2. With 4 bases clipped from V and 4 bases from J, the junction kept 2 bases outside the gene matches. Germline V gene data show CDR1 as SEHNR and CDR2 as FQNEAQ (reference sequence). CDR3 size: 14 residues. The CDR3 here is CASSSSGREYEQYF. For the CDR3, the DNA is TGTGCCAGCAGCTCTAGCGGGAGGGAATACGAGCAGTACTTC.

This chain uses TRBV5-4 with TRBJ2-7; TRBD2 matches 9 bases. CDR1 and CDR2 from the germline V gene are SGHNT and YYREEE (reference sequence). Trimming removed 0 bases from V and 5 bases from J; junction bases left unmatched: 9. The CDR3 spans 16 residues. CDR3 amino acids: CASSLVRLAGVHEQYF. The DNA of the CDR3 is TGTGCCAGCAGCTTGGTGCGGTTAGCGGGAGTCCACGAGCAGTACTTC. The variable domain in full, completed from reference TRBV5-4 and TRBJ2-7, reads ETGVTQSPTHLIKTRGQQVTLRCSSQSGHNTVSWYQQALGQGPQFIFQYYREEENGRGNFPPRFSGLQFPNYSSELNVNALELDDSALYLCASSLVRLAGVHEQYFGPGTRLTVT.